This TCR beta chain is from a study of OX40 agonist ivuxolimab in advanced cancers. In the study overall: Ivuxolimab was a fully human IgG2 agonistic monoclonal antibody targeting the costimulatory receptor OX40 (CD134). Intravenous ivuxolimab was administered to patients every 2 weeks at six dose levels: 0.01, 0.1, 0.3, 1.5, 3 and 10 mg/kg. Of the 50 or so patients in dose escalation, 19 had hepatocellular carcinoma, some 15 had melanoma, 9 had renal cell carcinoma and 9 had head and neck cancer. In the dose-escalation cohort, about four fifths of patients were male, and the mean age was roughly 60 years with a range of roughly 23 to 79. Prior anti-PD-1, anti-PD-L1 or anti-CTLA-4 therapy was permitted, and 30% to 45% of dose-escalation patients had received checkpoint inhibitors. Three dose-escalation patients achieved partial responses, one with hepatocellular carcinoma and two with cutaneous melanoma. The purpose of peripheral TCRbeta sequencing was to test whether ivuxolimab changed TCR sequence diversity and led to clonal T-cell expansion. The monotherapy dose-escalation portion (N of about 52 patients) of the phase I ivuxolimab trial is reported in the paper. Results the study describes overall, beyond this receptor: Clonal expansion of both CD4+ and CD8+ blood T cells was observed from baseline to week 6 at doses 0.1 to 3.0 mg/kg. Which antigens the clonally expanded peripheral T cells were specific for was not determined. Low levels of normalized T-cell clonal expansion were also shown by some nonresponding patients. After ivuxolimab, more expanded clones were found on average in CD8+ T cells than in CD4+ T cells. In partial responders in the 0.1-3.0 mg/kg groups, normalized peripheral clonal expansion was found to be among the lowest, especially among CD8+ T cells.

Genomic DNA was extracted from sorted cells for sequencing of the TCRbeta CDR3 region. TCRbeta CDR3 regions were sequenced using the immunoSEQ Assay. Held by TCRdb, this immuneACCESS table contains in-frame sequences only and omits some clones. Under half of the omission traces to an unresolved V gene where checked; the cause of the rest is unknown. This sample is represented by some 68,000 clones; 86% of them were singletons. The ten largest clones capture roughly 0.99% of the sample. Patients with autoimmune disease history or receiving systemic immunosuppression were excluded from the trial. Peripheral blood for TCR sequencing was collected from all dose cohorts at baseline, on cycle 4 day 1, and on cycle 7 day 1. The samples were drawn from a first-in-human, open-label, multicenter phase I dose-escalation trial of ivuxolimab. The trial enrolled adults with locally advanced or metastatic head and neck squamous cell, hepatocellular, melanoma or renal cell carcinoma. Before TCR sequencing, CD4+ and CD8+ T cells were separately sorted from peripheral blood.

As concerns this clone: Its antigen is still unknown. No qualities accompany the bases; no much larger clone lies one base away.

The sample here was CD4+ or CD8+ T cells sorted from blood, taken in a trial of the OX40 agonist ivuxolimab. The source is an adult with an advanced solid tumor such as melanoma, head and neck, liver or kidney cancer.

The CDR3 has the sequence CSGINEKLFF. In nucleotides, the sequence is TGCAGTGGAATTAATGAAAAACTGTTTTTT. The sequence is built from TRBV29-1 and TRBJ1-4; the D gene cannot be named for sure. According to the germline V gene, CDR1 reads SQVTM and CDR2 reads ANQGSEA. From the cysteine through the phenylalanine, the CDR3 covers 10 amino acids. The entry retains the CDR3 DNA only, 30 bases that are in frame from base 1.